Listed here are 13 T cell receptor beta chains from one sample, sequenced in a study of blood T cell repertoires in COVID-19. Measured with immunoSEQ multiplex PCR; TCRdb has only the in-frame clones, and not every one. Of about 160,000 clones listed, roughly 80% were seen once; the top ten hold approximately 3.6%. What was sequenced was PBMCs or T cells enriched from blood (not recorded which). Receptor source: a woman aged 60-70 years who had recovered from COVID-19.

The V and J genes are TRBV29-1 and TRBJ1-1; TRBD1 aligns across 11 bases. This CDR3 is built from 13 residues. The V gene end was trimmed by 7 bases and the J gene end by 5 bases; junction bases not matched to a gene: 6. Looked up from germline, CDR1 is SQVTM and CDR2 is ANQGSEA. For the CDR3, the DNA is TGCAGCGCACGGACAGGGGGCAGTACTGAAGCTTTCTTT. Translation: CSARTGGSTEAFF.

This clone was found once. This sequence joins TRBV19 and TRBJ1-1, with 8 bases lining up with TRBD1. The germline V gene encodes CDR1 LNHDA and CDR2 SQIVND (reference sequence). The CDR3 has 12 residues. The junction had 7 bases not matched to a gene; V was cut back by 5 bases and J by 11 bases. For the CDR3, the DNA is TGTGCCAGTAGTTCCTGGACAGGGAACGCTTTCTTT. It codes for CASSSWTGNAFF.

V is TRBV14 and J is TRBJ1-2; 10 bases match TRBD1. Trimming cost V 4 bases and J 7 bases; bases outside gene matches: 9. The germline V gene encodes CDR1 SGHDN and CDR2 FVKESK. The CDR3 sequence is 15 residues long. CDR3 region: CASSLTGTGAGGYTF. Written as DNA, the CDR3 is TGTGCCAGCAGCCTTACCGGGACAGGGGCAGGTGGCTACACCTTC. The complete variable domain, with remaining parts taken from reference TRBV14 and TRBJ1-2, reads EAGVTQFPSHSVIEKGQTVTLRCDPISGHDNLYWYRRVMGKEIKFLLHFVKESKQDESGMPNNRFLAERTGGTYSTLKVQPAELEDSGVYFCASSLTGTGAGGYTFGSGTRLTVV.

The chain employs TRBV15 and TRBJ2-2; 9 bases map to TRBD2. The CDR3 length is 18 residues. From germline, CDR1 is LNHNV and CDR2 YYDKDF (reference sequence). Trimming removed 0 bases from V and 2 bases from J; junction bases left unmatched: 7. CDR3 coding DNA: TGTGCCACCAGCAGAGATCTGGTAGCGGGGGCCAACACCGGGGAGCTGTTTTTT. It encodes CATSRDLVAGANTGELFF.

This clone was observed once. V gene TRBV7-2 combines with J gene TRBJ1-3; 7 bases agree with TRBD1. The CDR3 has 17 amino acids. The V segment lost 5 bases and the J segment 3 bases; nucleotides outside the gene matches: 13. Germline CDR1 is SGHTA and CDR2 is FQGNSA. This CDR3 is CASSKTPTGSGGNTIYF. For the CDR3, the DNA is TGTGCCAGCAGCAAGACCCCGACAGGGTCGGGTGGAAACACCATATATTTT.

J is TRBJ2-3 and V is TRBV25-1; tentatively, D is TRBD2 (5 bases). V was cut by 7 bases and J by 6 bases, with 20 bases left in between. The CDR3 is 15 residues long. Per germline, CDR1 MGHDK and CDR2 SYGVNS. The CDR3: CASIFRQSGTDTQYF. The CDR3 region has the DNA TGTGCCAGCATTTTTAGGCAATCGGGAACGGATACGCAGTATTTT. Drawing the rest from reference TRBV25-1 and TRBJ2-3, the complete variable domain is EADIYQTPRYLVIGTGKKITLECSQTMGHDKMYWYQQDPGMELHLIHYSYGVNSTEKGDLSSESTVSRIRTEHFPLTLESARPSHTSQYLCASIFRQSGTDTQYFGPGTRLTVL.

The chain combines TRBV2 with TRBJ1-2, with D hard to call. V lost 7 bases to trimming and J lost 2 bases, with 8 bases between them. This CDR3 has 12 amino acids. Per germline, CDR1 SNHLY and CDR2 FYNNEI. CDR3: CASKGRNYGYTF. The CDR3 coding sequence is TGTGCCAGCAAAGGGAGAAACTATGGCTACACCTTC.

J is TRBJ2-3 and V is TRBV6-5, with a possible D match to TRBD1 (5 bases). The length of the CDR3 is 14 residues. Trimming pared 3 bases from V and 4 bases from J, leaving 11 bases between. Per germline, CDR1 MNHEY and CDR2 SVGAGI. Written as DNA, the CDR3 is TGTGCCAGCAGTTATTCCAGGGCGCCAGATACGCAGTATTTT. Residues: CASSYSRAPDTQYF.

V is TRBV19 and J is TRBJ1-2, with TRBD1 as a possible D gene (5 bases). The CDR3 totals 16 residues. V shed 5 bases and J shed 3 bases, with 19 bases lying between them. Looked up from germline, CDR1 is LNHDA and CDR2 is SQIVND (reference sequence). This chain's CDR3 is CASSHEGLDGDYGYTF. CDR3 in DNA: TGTGCCAGTAGTCACGAGGGACTCGACGGCGACTATGGCTACACCTTC.

This clone has just one count. The V gene is TRBV7-2, the J gene TRBJ2-2, with D possibly matching TRBD2 (7 bases). This CDR3 has 15 amino acids. Germline V gives CDR1 SGHTA, CDR2 FQGNSA. Trimming stripped 0 bases from V and 5 bases from J, with 10 bases between. CDR3 sequence reads: CASSLAGGRTGELFF. The CDR3 DNA is TGTGCCAGCAGCTTAGCGGGGGGGCGTACCGGGGAGCTGTTTTTT. Looking up the rest from reference TRBV7-2 and TRBJ2-2 gives the full variable domain: GAGVSQSPSNKVTEKGKDVELRCDPISGHTALYWYRQSLGQGLEFLIYFQGNSAPDKSGLPSDRFSAERTGGSVSTLTIQRTQQEDSAVYLCASSLAGGRTGELFFGEGSRLTVL.

This clone occurred a few times. This chain joins TRBV3-1 (or the pseudogene TRBV3-2) and TRBJ1-3, with 7 positions matching TRBD1. Losses at the gene ends were 6 bases for V and 9 bases for J; bases not matched to a gene: 5. This CDR3 contains 12 residues. Germline V gives CDR1 LGHDT, CDR2 YNNKEL (reference sequence). The CDR3 loop reads CASSRQGGTIYF. For the CDR3, the DNA is TGTGCCAGCAGTCGACAGGGAGGCACCATATATTTT.

The chain has TRBV29-1 and TRBJ1-1; no clear D gene. The CDR3 extends over 12 amino acids. V was pared by 2 bases and J by 6 bases, with 10 bases between. CDR1 is SQVTM and CDR2 is ANQGSEA in the germline V gene. The CDR3 sequence is CSVELPGSEAFF. In nucleotides, the CDR3 is TGCAGCGTTGAACTCCCGGGGTCTGAAGCTTTCTTT.

The rearrangement joins TRBV29-1 to TRBJ1-2, with D perhaps TRBD1 (6 bases). The CDR3 has 12 amino acids. V lost 6 bases, J lost 4 bases, and 12 bases lay in between. Germline V gene data show CDR1 as SQVTM and CDR2 as ANQGSEA. This chain's CDR3 is CSVETGPYGYTF. The DNA for the CDR3 is TGCAGCGTAGAGACAGGACCCTATGGCTACACCTTC. Full variable domain (outside the CDR3, taken from reference TRBV29-1 and TRBJ1-2): SAVISQKPSRDICQRGTSLTIQCQVDSQVTMMFWYRQQPGQSLTLIATANQGSEATYESGFVIDKFPISRPNLTFSTLTVSNMSPEDSSIYLCSVETGPYGYTFGSGTRLTVV.